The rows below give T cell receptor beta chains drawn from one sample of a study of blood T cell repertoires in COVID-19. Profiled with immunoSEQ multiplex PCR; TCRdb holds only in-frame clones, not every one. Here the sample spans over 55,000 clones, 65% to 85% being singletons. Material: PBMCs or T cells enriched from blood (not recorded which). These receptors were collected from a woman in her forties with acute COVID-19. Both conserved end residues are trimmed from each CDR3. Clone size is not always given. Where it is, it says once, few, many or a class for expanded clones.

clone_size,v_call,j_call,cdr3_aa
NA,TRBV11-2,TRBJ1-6,ASSLGRGAKNSPLH
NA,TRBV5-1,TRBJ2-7,ASSSLGGRGTYEQY
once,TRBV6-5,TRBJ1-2,ASSYSIRGYGYT
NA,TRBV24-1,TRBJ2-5,ATSPGLAEQETQY
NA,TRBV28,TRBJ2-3,ASFDDGGPRDTQY
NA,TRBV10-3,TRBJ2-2,AISGTGEDWDGPGELF
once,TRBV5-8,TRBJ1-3,ASSSGQVSGNTIY
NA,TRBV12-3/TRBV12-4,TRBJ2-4,ASSTLTGEIQY
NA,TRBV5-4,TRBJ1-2,ASSLGGERNYGYT
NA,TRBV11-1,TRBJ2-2,ASSLSGQGLAGELF
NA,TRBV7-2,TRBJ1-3,ASSLRGSGNTIY
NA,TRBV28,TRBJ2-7,ASMGTSGRARSYEQY
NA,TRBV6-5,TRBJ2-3,ASSTSGGAGDTQY
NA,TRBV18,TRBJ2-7,ASSPSGRGYEQY
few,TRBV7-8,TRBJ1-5,ASSPQTGGRGQPQH
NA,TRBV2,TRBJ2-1,ASSEAHLDGWF
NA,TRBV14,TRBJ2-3,ASSPLSGTGTDTQY
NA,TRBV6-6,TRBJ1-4,ASSSTGPTNEKLF
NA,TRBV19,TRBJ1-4,ASSIRQADEKLF
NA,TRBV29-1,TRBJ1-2,SVAEGDGYT
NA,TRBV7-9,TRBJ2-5,ASSPQLAGEQQETQY
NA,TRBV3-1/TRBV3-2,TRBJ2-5,ASSQGLGRETQY
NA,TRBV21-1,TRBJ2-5,ASSKGGEAGHQETQY
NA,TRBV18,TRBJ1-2,ASSPGQNYGYT
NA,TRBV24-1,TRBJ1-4,ATSEQGFEKLF
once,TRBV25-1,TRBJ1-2,ASSESFLDSYGYT
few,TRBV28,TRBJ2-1,ASSFMGRGREF
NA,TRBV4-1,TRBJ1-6,ASSQGDRDFNSPLH
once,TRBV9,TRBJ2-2,ASTPPGAGELF
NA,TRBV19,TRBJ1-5,ASSIGKGIGNQPQH
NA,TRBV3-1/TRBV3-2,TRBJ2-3,ASSQGQGTDTQY
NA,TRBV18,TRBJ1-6,ASSPARSDNSPLH
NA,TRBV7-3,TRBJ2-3,ASSLTTSGITDTQY
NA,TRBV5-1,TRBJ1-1,ASSLAGGWTEAF
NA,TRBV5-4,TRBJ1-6,ASSTSDLRTPLH
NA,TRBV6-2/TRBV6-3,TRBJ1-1,ASSYRTWSAF
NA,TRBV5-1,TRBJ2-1,ASSTGLAGYNEQF
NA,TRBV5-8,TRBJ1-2,ASSLFIGGGYGYT
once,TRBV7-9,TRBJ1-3,ASSPEGTGGNTIY
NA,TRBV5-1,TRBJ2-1,ASSLDIYNEQF